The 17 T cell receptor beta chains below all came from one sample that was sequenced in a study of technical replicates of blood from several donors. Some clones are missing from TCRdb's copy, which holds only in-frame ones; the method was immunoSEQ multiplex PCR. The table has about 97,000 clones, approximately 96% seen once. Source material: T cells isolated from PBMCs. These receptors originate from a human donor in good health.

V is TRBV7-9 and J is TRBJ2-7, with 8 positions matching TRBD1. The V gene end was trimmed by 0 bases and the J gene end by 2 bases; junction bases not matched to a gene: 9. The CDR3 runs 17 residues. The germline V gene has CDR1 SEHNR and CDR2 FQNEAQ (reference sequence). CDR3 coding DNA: TGTGCCAGCAGCTTAGCAGAAAGACAGGGGACGACCTACGAGCAGTACTTC. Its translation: CASSLAERQGTTYEQYF.

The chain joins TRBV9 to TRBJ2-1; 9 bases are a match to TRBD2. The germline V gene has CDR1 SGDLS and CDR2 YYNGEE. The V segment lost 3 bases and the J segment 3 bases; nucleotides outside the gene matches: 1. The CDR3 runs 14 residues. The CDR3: CASSATSGYNEQFF. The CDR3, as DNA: TGTGCCAGCAGCGCGACTAGCGGCTACAATGAGCAGTTCTTC.

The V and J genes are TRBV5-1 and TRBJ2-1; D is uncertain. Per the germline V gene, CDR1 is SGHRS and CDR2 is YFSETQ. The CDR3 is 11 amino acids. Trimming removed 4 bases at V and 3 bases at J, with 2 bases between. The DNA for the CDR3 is TGCGCCAGCAGCCTCTACAATGAGCAGTTCTTC. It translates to CASSLYNEQFF. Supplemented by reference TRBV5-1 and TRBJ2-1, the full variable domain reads KAGVTQTPRYLIKTRGQQVTLSCSPISGHRSVSWYQQTPGQGLQFLFEYFSETQRNKGNFPGRFSGRQFSNSRSEMNVSTLELGDSALYLCASSLYNEQFFGPGTRLTVL.

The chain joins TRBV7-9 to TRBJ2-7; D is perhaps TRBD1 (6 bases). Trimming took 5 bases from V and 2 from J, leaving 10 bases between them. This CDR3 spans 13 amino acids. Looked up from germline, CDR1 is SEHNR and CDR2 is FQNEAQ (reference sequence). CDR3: CASSATGTYEQYF. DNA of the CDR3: TGTGCCAGCAGCGCGACAGGTACCTACGAGCAGTACTTC.

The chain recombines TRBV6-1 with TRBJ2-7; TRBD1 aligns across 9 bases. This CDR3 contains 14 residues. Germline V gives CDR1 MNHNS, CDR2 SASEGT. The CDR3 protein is CAPRGGTGLREQYF. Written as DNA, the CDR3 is TGTGCTCCTAGGGGAGGGACAGGGCTTAGGGAGCAGTACTTC.

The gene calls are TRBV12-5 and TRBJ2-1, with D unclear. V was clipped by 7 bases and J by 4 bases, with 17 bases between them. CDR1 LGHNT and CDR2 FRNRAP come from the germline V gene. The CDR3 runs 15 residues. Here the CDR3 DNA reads TGTGCTAGTGATCTTGACACCCAAGTGTACAATGAGCAGTTCTTC. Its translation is CASDLDTQVYNEQFF.

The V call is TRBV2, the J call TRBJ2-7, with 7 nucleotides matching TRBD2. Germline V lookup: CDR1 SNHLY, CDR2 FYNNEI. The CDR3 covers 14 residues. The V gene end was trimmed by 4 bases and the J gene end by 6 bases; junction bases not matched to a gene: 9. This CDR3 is CASSGEGLSSEQYF. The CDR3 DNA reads TGTGCCAGCAGTGGGGAGGGTTTGAGTAGCGAGCAGTACTTC.

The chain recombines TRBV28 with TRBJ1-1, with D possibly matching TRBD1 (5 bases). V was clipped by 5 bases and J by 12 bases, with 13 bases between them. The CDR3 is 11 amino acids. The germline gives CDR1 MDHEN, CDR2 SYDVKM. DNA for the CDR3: TGTGCCAGCAGTACAGGATTCGATCCTTTCTTT. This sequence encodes CASSTGFDPFF. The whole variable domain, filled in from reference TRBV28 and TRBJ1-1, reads DVKVTQSSRYLVKRTGEKVFLECVQDMDHENMFWYRQDPGLGLRLIYFSYDVKMKEKGDIPEGYSVSREKKERFSLILESASTNQTSMYLCASSTGFDPFFGQGTRLTVV.

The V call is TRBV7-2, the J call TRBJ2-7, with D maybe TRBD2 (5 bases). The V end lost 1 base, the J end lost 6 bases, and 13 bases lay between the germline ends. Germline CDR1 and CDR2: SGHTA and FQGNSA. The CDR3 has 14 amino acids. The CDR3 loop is CASSLGGSGFEQYF. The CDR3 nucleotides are TGTGCCAGCAGCTTAGGTGGGAGCGGCTTCGAGCAGTACTTC.

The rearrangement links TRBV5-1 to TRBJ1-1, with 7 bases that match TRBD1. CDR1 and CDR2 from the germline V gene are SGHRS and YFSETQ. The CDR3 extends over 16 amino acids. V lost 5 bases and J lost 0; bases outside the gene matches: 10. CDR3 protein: CASRGPSGTVNTEAFF. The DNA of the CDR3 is TGCGCCAGCAGGGGCCCCTCCGGGACAGTGAACACTGAAGCTTTCTTT.

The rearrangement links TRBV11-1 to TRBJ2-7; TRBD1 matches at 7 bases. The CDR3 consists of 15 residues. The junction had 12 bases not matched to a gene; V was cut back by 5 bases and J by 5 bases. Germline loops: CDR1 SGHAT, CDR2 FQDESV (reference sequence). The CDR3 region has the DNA TGTGCCAGCAGCACGCAACAGGGGCAATACAACGAGCAGTACTTC. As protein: CASSTQQGQYNEQYF.

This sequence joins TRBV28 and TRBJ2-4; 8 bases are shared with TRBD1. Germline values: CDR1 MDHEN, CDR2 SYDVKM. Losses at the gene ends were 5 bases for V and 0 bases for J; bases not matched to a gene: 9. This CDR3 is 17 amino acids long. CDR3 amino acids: CASSLEGQGLAKNIQYF. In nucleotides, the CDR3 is TGTGCCAGCAGTCTCGAAGGACAGGGACTAGCCAAAAACATTCAGTACTTC.

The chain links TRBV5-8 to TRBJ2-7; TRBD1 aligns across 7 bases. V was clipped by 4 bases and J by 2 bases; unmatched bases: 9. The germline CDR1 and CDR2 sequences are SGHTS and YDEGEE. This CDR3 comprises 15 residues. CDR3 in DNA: TGTGCCAGCAGCGCCCGACAGGGAAGGGCCTACGAGCAGTACTTC. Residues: CASSARQGRAYEQYF.

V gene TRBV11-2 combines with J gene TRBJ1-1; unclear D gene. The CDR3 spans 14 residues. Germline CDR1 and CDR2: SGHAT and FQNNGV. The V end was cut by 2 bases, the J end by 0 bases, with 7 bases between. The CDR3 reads CASSLKTVNTEAFF. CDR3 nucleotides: TGTGCCAGCAGCTTAAAAACAGTGAACACTGAAGCTTTCTTT.

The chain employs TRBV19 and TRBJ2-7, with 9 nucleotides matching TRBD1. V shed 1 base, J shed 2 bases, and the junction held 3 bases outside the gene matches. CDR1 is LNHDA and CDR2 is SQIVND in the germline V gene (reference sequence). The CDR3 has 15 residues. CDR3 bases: TGTGCCAGTAGTATAGGACAGGGGGAAACCTACGAGCAGTACTTC. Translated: CASSIGQGETYEQYF.

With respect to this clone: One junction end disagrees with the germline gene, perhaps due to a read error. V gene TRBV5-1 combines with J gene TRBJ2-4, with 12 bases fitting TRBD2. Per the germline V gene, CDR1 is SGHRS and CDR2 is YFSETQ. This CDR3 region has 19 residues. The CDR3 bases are TGCGCCAGCAGCTTTTATGTGACTAGCGGGAGTCTGGCCAAAAACATTCAGCACTTC. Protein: CASSFYVTSGSLAKNIQHF.

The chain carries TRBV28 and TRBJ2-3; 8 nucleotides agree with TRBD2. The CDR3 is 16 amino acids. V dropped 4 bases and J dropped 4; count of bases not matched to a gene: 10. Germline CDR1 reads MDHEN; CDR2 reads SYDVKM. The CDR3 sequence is CASSWQGREVADTQYF. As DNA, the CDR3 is TGTGCCAGCAGTTGGCAGGGGCGGGAGGTAGCAGATACGCAGTATTTT. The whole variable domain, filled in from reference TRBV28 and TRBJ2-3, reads DVKVTQSSRYLVKRTGEKVFLECVQDMDHENMFWYRQDPGLGLRLIYFSYDVKMKEKGDIPEGYSVSREKKERFSLILESASTNQTSMYLCASSWQGREVADTQYFGPGTRLTVL.